The 19 T cell receptor beta chains given below trace back to one sample, sequenced in a study of blood T cell repertoires in COVID-19. TCRdb's table, derived via immunoSEQ multiplex PCR, lists solely in-frame clones and lacks some. The sample lists 150,000 or so clones, roughly nine tenths occurring once. The sample consisted of peripheral blood. The origin of the receptors is a man aged 50 to 59 with acute or convalescent COVID-19.

This clone was counted a single time. V is TRBV6-8 and J is TRBJ1-5; 8 bases are a match to TRBD1. The V segment lost 2 bases and the J segment 4 bases; nucleotides outside the gene matches: 7. The CDR3 length is 16 residues. Germline V gene sequence: CDR1 MNHGY, CDR2 SAAAGT. The chain's CDR3 is CASSYPRQGRNQPQHF. As DNA, the CDR3 is TGTGCCAGCAGTTACCCCCGACAGGGGCGAAATCAGCCCCAGCATTTT.

This clone was recorded only once. The genes are TRBV27 and TRBJ2-7, with TRBD2 matching 8 bases. Germline CDR1 reads MNHEY; CDR2 reads SMNVEV (reference sequence). With 8 bases clipped from V and 3 bases from J, the junction kept 12 bases outside the gene matches. The CDR3 is made up of 15 amino acids. The CDR3 sequence is CASAMLGGAIYEQYV. CDR3 sequence (DNA): TGTGCCAGCGCCATGCTCGGGGGGGCCATCTACGAGCAGTACGTC.

The rearrangement links TRBV2 to TRBJ1-2; TRBD1 might be the D (6 bases). V was clipped by 8 bases and J by 2 bases, with 15 bases between them. The CDR3 runs 14 residues. Germline V CDR1 and CDR2: SNHLY, FYNNEI. CDR3 sequence reads: CASAGVQGNYGYTF. In DNA, the CDR3 is TGTGCCAGCGCCGGAGTACAGGGAAACTATGGCTACACCTTC.

The chain uses TRBV29-1 and TRBJ1-2; 8 positions match TRBD1. Germline values: CDR1 SQVTM, CDR2 ANQGSEA. This CDR3 is built from 13 residues. The V gene end was trimmed by 6 bases and the J gene end by 3 bases; junction bases not matched to a gene: 6. CDR3 bases: TGCAGCGTAAGGACAGGGAGTTACTATGGCTACACCTTC. Amino acid sequence: CSVRTGSYYGYTF. Full variable domain (outside the CDR3, taken from reference TRBV29-1 and TRBJ1-2): SAVISQKPSRDICQRGTSLTIQCQVDSQVTMMFWYRQQPGQSLTLIATANQGSEATYESGFVIDKFPISRPNLTFSTLTVSNMSPEDSSIYLCSVRTGSYYGYTFGSGTRLTVV.

CDR3 protein: CASSPSTSGRNEQFF. CDR3 sequence (DNA): TGTGCCAGCAGTCCGTCGACTAGCGGGAGAAATGAGCAGTTCTTC. The chain has TRBV27 and TRBJ2-1; 12 bases agree with TRBD2. Unmatched junction bases numbered 6, after V lost 5 bases and J lost 7 bases. The CDR3 is 15 amino acids. Germline CDR1 is MNHEY and CDR2 is SMNVEV (reference sequence).

This chain uses TRBV5-1 with TRBJ2-3; D ambiguous. With 4 bases removed from V and 2 bases from J, the gap between germline ends came to 8 bases. CDR3 length: 13 residues. Germline assignment: CDR1 SGHRS and CDR2 YFSETQ. The CDR3 DNA follows: TGCGCCAGCAGCCTCCAGGACACAGATACGCAGTATTTT. Amino acids: CASSLQDTDTQYF.

The chain uses TRBV18 and TRBJ1-4; 7 bases are shared with TRBD1. V shed 6 bases, J shed 6 bases, and the junction held 7 bases outside the gene matches. Germline V lookup: CDR1 KGHSH, CDR2 LQKENI. The CDR3 spans 14 residues. The CDR3 reads CASSQRQGDEKLFF. The CDR3, as DNA: TGTGCCAGCTCTCAACGACAGGGCGATGAAAAACTGTTTTTT. The entire variable domain, with the rest obtained from reference TRBV18 and TRBJ1-4, is as follows: NAGVMQNPRHLVRRRGQEARLRCSPMKGHSHVYWYRQLPEEGLKFMVYLQKENIIDESGMPKERFSAEFPKEGPSILRIQQVVRGDSAAYFCASSQRQGDEKLFFGSGTQLSVL.

This clone was seen ten or more times. CDR3 sequence (DNA): TGTGCCAGCAGCCACAGACTAGCGGTCACCGGGGAGCTGTTTTTT. Translating gives CASSHRLAVTGELFF. This chain links TRBV3-1 (or the pseudogene TRBV3-2) with TRBJ2-2; 9 positions agree with TRBD2. V trimming: 3 bases; J trimming: 4 bases; junction bases outside the gene matches: 3. CDR3 length: 15 residues. Germline assignment: CDR1 LGHDT and CDR2 YNNKEL (reference sequence).

The gene calls are TRBV6-4 and TRBJ1-2; D gene uncertain. Trimming removed 6 bases from V and 4 bases from J, with 18 bases in between. This CDR3 contains 15 residues. The germline V gene has CDR1 MRHNA and CDR2 SNTAGT. The CDR3 DNA reads as TGTGCCAGCAGCCCCACGGGGTGGCTGAGCTATGGCTACACCTTC. It codes for CASSPTGWLSYGYTF.

The count of this clone is one. The chain carries TRBV5-5 and TRBJ2-7; TRBD1 matches 11 bases. The CDR3 is made up of 14 amino acids. Trimming removed 1 base from V and 7 bases from J; junction bases left unmatched: 4. The V gene's germline CDR1 is SGHKS and CDR2 YYEKEE (reference sequence). CDR3 sequence reads: CASSLWTGGGEQYF. CDR3 sequence (DNA): TGTGCCAGCAGCTTGTGGACAGGGGGCGGGGAGCAGTACTTC.

This chain connects TRBV5-1 to TRBJ2-2, with TRBD2 matching over 7 bases. The length of the CDR3 is 16 residues. The germline gives CDR1 SGHRS, CDR2 YFSETQ. V dropped 3 bases and J dropped 0; count of bases not matched to a gene: 5. This chain's CDR3 is CASSSVAGSNTGELFF. The CDR3 bases are TGCGCCAGCAGCTCGGTAGCGGGCTCGAACACCGGGGAGCTGTTTTTT.

The chain couples TRBV6-5 to TRBJ2-1, with 7 positions matching TRBD1. This CDR3 has 13 amino acids. V dropped 6 bases and J dropped 5; count of bases not matched to a gene: 4. Per germline, CDR1 MNHEY and CDR2 SVGAGI. In DNA form, the CDR3 reads TGTGCCAGCAGGACAGGGCCCAACAATGAGCAGTTCTTC. Translation gives CASRTGPNNEQFF.

This sequence joins TRBV7-2 and TRBJ2-1; TRBD2 matches at 8 bases. The CDR3 has 14 amino acids. The germline gives CDR1 SGHTA, CDR2 FQGNSA. Germline trimming cut 1 base from V and 6 bases from J; bases unmatched to any gene: 2. The chain's CDR3 is CASSLGGLVNEQFF. Here the CDR3 DNA reads TGTGCCAGCAGCTTAGGGGGACTAGTCAATGAGCAGTTCTTC.

The chain recombines TRBV7-2 with TRBJ2-7; 7 positions match TRBD2. The CDR3 is made up of 13 amino acids. The trim removed 5 bases at V and 7 bases at J, leaving 8 bases unmatched. Germline V gene sequence: CDR1 SGHTA, CDR2 FQGNSA. For the CDR3, the DNA is TGTGCCAGCAGCCCCGGACTAGAGAAGGAGCAGTACTTC. This codes for CASSPGLEKEQYF.

This clone appeared a single time. V usage is TRBV6-2 or TRBV6-3 and J usage is TRBJ1-5; 7 nucleotides line up with TRBD1. V dropped 4 bases and J dropped 5; count of bases not matched to a gene: 5. Germline lookup yields CDR1 MNHEY and CDR2 SVGEGT. The CDR3 consists of 14 residues. The CDR3, as DNA: TGTGCCAGCAGTTCGGACAGGCAGTATCAGCCCCAGCATTTT. It translates to CASSSDRQYQPQHF.

V gene TRBV5-1 combines with J gene TRBJ2-2; 12 bases map to TRBD2. With 4 bases clipped from V and 3 bases from J, the junction kept 1 base outside the gene matches. The CDR3 runs 15 residues. Germline-derived CDR1 and CDR2 are SGHRS and YFSETQ. In nucleotides, the CDR3 is TGCGCCAGCAGCCGACTAGCGGGAGACACCGGGGAGCTGTTTTTT. It translates to CASSRLAGDTGELFF.

The chain has TRBV5-1 and TRBJ2-2, with a possible D match to TRBD1 (6 bases). The V gene's germline CDR1 is SGHRS and CDR2 YFSETQ. The ends were cut back, 2 bases at V and 5 bases at J, with 10 bases in the middle. CDR3 length: 14 residues. DNA for the CDR3: TGCGCCAGCAGCTTACAGGGTCAGACCGGGGAGCTGTTTTTT. It is translated as CASSLQGQTGELFF. Full variable domain (outside the CDR3, taken from reference TRBV5-1 and TRBJ2-2): KAGVTQTPRYLIKTRGQQVTLSCSPISGHRSVSWYQQTPGQGLQFLFEYFSETQRNKGNFPGRFSGRQFSNSRSEMNVSTLELGDSALYLCASSLQGQTGELFFGEGSRLTVL.

The CDR3 here is CASSLESTDTQYF. CDR3 bases: TGTGCCAGCAGTTTAGAGTCCACAGATACGCAGTATTTT. The chain has TRBV28 and TRBJ2-3; unclear D gene. The V and J ends lost 2 bases and 2 bases respectively, with 5 bases between them. Looked up from germline, CDR1 is MDHEN and CDR2 is SYDVKM. This CDR3 is 13 amino acids long. Full variable domain (rest looked up from reference TRBV28 and TRBJ2-3): DVKVTQSSRYLVKRTGEKVFLECVQDMDHENMFWYRQDPGLGLRLIYFSYDVKMKEKGDIPEGYSVSREKKERFSLILESASTNQTSMYLCASSLESTDTQYFGPGTRLTVL.

The V and J genes are TRBV6-4 and TRBJ1-6; no clear D gene. V lost 5 bases to trimming and J lost 7 bases, with 15 bases between them. The germline CDR1 and CDR2 sequences are MRHNA and SNTAGT. The CDR3 totals 15 residues. As DNA, the CDR3 is TGTGCCAGCAGTTCTAGTGACTCCCCGAATTCACCCCTCCACTTT. Translation gives CASSSSDSPNSPLHF.